The 7 T cell receptor beta chains given below trace back to one sample, sequenced in a study of T cell responses to AZD1222 COVID-19 vaccine. Assay: immunoSEQ multiplex PCR; the TCRdb copy retains only in-frame clones and omits some. The sample has approximately 150,000 clones, around 91% seen once. Sequencing was performed on peripheral blood, taken 28 days after the second AZD1222 dose. All receptors come from an adult who received the AZD1222 COVID-19 vaccine.

The chain carries TRBV7-9 and TRBJ2-1; D is unclear. With 5 bases removed from V and 6 bases from J, the gap between germline ends came to 14 bases. Germline V gene data show CDR1 as SEHNR and CDR2 as FQNEAQ (reference sequence). The CDR3 covers 14 residues. The CDR3 region is CASSETPTVNEQFF. Here the CDR3 DNA reads TGTGCCAGCAGCGAAACTCCGACGGTCAATGAGCAGTTCTTC.

CDR3 sequence (DNA): TGCGCCAGCAGCTTACCAACCGGGATCTCTGGAAACACCATATATTTT. Its translation is CASSLPTGISGNTIYF. The rearrangement links TRBV5-1 to TRBJ1-3, with unresolved D. The CDR3 runs 16 residues. Trimming took 2 bases from V and 0 from J, leaving 12 bases between them. Germline loops: CDR1 SGHRS, CDR2 YFSETQ.

The chain combines TRBV28 with TRBJ2-7; 13 nucleotides agree with TRBD2. The length of the CDR3 is 15 residues. The V and J ends lost 5 bases and 6 bases, in that order; junction bases with no gene match: 7. Per the germline V gene, CDR1 is MDHEN and CDR2 is SYDVKM. CDR3 sequence (DNA): TGTGCCAGCAGTGCGGGACTAGCGGGAAAAGGCGAGCAGTACTTC. It yields the protein CASSAGLAGKGEQYF.

This chain links TRBV15 with TRBJ2-5; no reliable D call. The V end was cut by 2 bases, the J end by 1 base, with 2 bases between. Germline V CDR1 and CDR2: LNHNV, YYDKDF (reference sequence). The CDR3 contains 12 residues. CDR3 sequence (DNA): TGTGCCACCAGCAGACCCCAAGAGACCCAGTACTTC. Its translation: CATSRPQETQYF.

The chain uses TRBV2 and TRBJ1-2; D is undetermined. Germline assignment: CDR1 SNHLY and CDR2 FYNNEI. The CDR3 is 14 amino acids. Trimming shortened V by 2 bases and J by 1 base, and 8 bases separated the two germline ends. The chain's CDR3 is CASSEISVNYGYTF. CDR3 DNA: TGTGCCAGCAGTGAAATTTCAGTTAACTATGGCTACACCTTC.

The genes are TRBV27 and TRBJ2-7; D not certain. This CDR3 has 15 amino acids. V was pared by 3 bases and J by 0 bases, with 12 bases between. Germline CDR1 MNHEY, CDR2 SMNVEV (reference sequence). CDR3 region: CASSFEPVPSYEQYF. The DNA for the CDR3 is TGTGCCAGCAGTTTCGAACCCGTCCCCTCCTACGAGCAGTACTTC.

This chain uses TRBV25-1 with TRBJ1-1, with D uncertain. CDR3 length equals 13 residues. Germline V gene lookup returns CDR1 MGHDK and CDR2 SYGVNS. Trimming shortened V by 6 bases and J by 7 bases, and 15 bases separated the two germline ends. The CDR3 sequence is CASSHTPGSEAFF. Here the CDR3 DNA reads TGTGCCAGCAGCCACACCCCCGGGAGTGAAGCTTTCTTT.